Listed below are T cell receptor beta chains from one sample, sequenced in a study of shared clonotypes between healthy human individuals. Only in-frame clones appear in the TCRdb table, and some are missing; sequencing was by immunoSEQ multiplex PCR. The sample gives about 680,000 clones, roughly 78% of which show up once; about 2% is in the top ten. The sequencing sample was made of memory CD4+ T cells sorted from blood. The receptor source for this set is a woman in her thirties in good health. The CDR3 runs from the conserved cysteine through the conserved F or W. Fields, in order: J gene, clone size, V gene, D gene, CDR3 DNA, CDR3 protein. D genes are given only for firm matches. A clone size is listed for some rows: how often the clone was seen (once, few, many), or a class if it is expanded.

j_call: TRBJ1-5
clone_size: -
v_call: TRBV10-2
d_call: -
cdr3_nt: TGCGCCAGCAGTGAGGACGGTCAGCCCCAGCATTTT
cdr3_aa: CASSEDGQPQHF

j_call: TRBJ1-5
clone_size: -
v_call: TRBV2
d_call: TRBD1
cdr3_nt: TGTGCCAGCACCAAACAGGGGCCGGCAAATCAGCCCCAGCATTTT
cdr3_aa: CASTKQGPANQPQHF

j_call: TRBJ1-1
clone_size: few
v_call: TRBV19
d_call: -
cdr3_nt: TGTGCCAGTAAGACAGAGCTGAACACTGAAGCTTTCTTT
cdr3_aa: CASKTELNTEAFF

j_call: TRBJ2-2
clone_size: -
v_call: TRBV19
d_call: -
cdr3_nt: TGTGCCAGTAGCCCCAGAGCGACGAACACCGGGGAGCTGTTTTTT
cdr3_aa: CASSPRATNTGELFF

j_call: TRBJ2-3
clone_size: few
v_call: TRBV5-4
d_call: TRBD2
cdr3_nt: TGTGCCAGCAGCTTGTCTAGCGGGAGTTCAGATACGCAGTATTTT
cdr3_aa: CASSLSSGSSDTQYF

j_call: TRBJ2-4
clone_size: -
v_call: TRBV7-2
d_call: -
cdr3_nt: TGTGCCAGCAGCTTAGCACCGGGAGAGGGAGCCGCCAAAAACATTCAGTACTTC
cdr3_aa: CASSLAPGEGAAKNIQYF

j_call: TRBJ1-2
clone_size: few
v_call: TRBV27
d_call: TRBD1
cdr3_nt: TGTGCCAGCAGTAATGGACAGGGGAACTATGGCTACACCTTC
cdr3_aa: CASSNGQGNYGYTF

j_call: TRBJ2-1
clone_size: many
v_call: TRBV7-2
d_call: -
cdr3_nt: TGTGCCAGCAGCTTAGGCGGGATAAACAATGAGCAGTTCTTC
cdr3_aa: CASSLGGINNEQFF

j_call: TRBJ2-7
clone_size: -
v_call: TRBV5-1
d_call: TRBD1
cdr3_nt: TGCGCCAGCAGCCCAACCCGGGACAGGGTCTACGAGCAGTACTTC
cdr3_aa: CASSPTRDRVYEQYF

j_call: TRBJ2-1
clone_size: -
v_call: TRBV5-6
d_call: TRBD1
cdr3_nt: TGTGCCAGCAGCTTGGACAGGGGGCATTACAATGAGCAGTTCTTC
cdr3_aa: CASSLDRGHYNEQFF

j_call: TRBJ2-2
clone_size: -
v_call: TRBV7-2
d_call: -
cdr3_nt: TGTGCCAGCAGCTTAGATGGGCCGAACACCGGGGAGCTGTTTTTT
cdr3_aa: CASSLDGPNTGELFF

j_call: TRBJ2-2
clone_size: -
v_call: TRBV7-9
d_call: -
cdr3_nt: TGTGCCAGCAGCTTAGTAGGGCTTTCCACGAACACCGGGGAGCTGTTTTTT
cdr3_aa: CASSLVGLSTNTGELFF

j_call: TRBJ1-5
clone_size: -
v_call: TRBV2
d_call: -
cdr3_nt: TGTGCCAGCAGTGAAATAGGGCCGCGAGCCTCGAATCAGCCCCAGCATTTT
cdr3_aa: CASSEIGPRASNQPQHF

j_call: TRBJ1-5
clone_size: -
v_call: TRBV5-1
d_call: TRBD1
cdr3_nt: TGCGCCAGCAGCTTGGCCGGACAGGGGCTCAATCAGCCCCAGCATTTT
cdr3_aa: CASSLAGQGLNQPQHF

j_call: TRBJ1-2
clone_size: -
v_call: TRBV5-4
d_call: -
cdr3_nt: TGTGCCAGCAGCTTGGACAGAATGGATGGCTACACCTTC
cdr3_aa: CASSLDRMDGYTF

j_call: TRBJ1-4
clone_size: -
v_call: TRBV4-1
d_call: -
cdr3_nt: TGCGCCAGCAGCCAGCGGTACCTTAATGAAAAACTGTTTTTT
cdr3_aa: CASSQRYLNEKLFF

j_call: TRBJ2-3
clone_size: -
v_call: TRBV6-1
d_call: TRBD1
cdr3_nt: TGTGCCAGCAGTCTACGACAGGGAAGCACAGATACGCAGTATTTT
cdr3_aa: CASSLRQGSTDTQYF

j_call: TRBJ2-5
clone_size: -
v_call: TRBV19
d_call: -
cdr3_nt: TGTGCCAGTAGTAAATATCCCTCCGTGGGGGCAGAGACCCAGTACTTC
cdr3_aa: CASSKYPSVGAETQYF

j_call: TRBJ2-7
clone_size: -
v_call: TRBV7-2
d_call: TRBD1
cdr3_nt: TGTGCCAGCAGCATCACCTCCGGGACAGGGAAATACGAGCAGTACTTC
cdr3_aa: CASSITSGTGKYEQYF

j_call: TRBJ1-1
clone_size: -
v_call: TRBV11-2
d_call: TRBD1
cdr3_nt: TGTGCCAGCAGCTCCAGGGGGGGACAGAACACTGAAGCTTTCTTT
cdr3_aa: CASSSRGGQNTEAFF

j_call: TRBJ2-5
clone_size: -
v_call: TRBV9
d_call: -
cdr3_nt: TGTGCCAGCAGTGCAGGGATGGTGGAGACCCAGTACTTC
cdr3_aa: CASSAGMVETQYF

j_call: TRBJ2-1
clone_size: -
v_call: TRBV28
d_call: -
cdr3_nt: TGTGCCAGCAGTTCGGACCAAAACTACAATGAGCAGTTCTTC
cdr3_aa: CASSSDQNYNEQFF

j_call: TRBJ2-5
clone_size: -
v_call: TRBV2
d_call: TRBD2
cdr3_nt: TGTGCCAGCATGGGGGGACTAGCGGGAGGGATCCAAGAGACCCAGTACTTC
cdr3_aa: CASMGGLAGGIQETQYF

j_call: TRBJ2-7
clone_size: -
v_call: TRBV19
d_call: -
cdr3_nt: TGTGCCAGTAGTTCTGGGGACTTTTCCTACGAGCAGTACTTC
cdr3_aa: CASSSGDFSYEQYF

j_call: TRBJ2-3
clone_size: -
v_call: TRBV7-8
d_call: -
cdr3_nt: TGTGCCAGCAGCTTAGGAAGGACAGATACGCAGTATTTT
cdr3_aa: CASSLGRTDTQYF

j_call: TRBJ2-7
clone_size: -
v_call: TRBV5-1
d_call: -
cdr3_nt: TGCGCCAGCAGGAGTACGGTCTACTACGAGCAGTACTTC
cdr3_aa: CASRSTVYYEQYF

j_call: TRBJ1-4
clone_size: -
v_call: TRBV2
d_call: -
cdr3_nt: TGTGCCAGCAGGCGGGGGGTTCGGGAAAAACTGTTTTTT
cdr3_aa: CASRRGVREKLFF

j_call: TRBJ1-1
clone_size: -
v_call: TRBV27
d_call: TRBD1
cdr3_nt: TGTGCCACTAAGACAGGGCTAAACACTGAAGCTTTCTTT
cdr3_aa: CATKTGLNTEAFF

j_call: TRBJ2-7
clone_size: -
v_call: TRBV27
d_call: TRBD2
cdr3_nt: TGTGCCAGCAGTCCTCGGGCTAGCGGTCCCTACGAGCAGTACTTC
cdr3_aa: CASSPRASGPYEQYF

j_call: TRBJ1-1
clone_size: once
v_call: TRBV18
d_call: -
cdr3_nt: TGTGCCAGCTCACCGGGGGGGCAGGGAGCTGAAGCTTTCTTT
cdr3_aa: CASSPGGQGAEAFF

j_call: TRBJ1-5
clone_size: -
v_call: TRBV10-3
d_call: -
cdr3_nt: TGTGCCATCAGGGAACATGAAAGCGAAGCCCAGCATTTT
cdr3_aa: CAIREHESEAQHF

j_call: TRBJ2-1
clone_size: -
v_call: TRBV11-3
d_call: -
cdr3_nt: TGTGCCAGCAGCTTAGGGCTGACGGGGAATGAGCAGTTCTTC
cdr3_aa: CASSLGLTGNEQFF

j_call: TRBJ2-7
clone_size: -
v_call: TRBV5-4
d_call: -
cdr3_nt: TGTGCCAGCAGCTTGGGACCAGAATCAGAGCAGTACTTC
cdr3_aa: CASSLGPESEQYF

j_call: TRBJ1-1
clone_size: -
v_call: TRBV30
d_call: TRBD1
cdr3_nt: TGTGCCTGGAGCGTCGGACAGGGGAACACTGAAGCTTTCTTT
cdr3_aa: CAWSVGQGNTEAFF

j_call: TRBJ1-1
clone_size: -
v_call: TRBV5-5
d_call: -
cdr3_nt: TGTGCCAGCAGCTTGCTGGCAGCGTTAAACAGACTGAACACTGAAGCTTTCTTT
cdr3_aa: CASSLLAALNRLNTEAFF

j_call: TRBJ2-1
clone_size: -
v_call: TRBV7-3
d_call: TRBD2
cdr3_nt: TGTGCCAGCAGCTACTCCGGGACTAGCGTCGAGCAGTTCTTC
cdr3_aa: CASSYSGTSVEQFF

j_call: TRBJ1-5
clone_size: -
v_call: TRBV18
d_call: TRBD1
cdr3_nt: TGTGCCAGCTCACCAGAGGGATATTTGACAGGGGCAAATCAGCCCCAGCATTTT
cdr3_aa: CASSPEGYLTGANQPQHF

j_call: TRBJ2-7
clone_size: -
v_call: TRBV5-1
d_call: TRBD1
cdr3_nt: TGCGCCAGCAGCGGGACGACAGGGGGATTGCCCTCGGCGAGCCACGAGCAGTACTTC
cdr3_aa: CASSGTTGGLPSASHEQYF

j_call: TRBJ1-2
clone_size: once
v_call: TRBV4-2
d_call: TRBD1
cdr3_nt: TGTGCCAGCAGCCACCAAGTACGGACAGGGGAACATGGCTACACCTTC
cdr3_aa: CASSHQVRTGEHGYTF

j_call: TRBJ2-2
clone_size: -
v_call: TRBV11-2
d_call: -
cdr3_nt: TGTGCCAGCAGGGAGGCGACTTCTCTTATCAACACCGGGGAGCTGTTTTTT
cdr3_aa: CASREATSLINTGELFF

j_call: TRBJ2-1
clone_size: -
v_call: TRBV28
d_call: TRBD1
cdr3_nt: TGTGCCAGCAGCCACAGGGGTGGTGTGAATGAGCAGTTCTTC
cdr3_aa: CASSHRGGVNEQFF

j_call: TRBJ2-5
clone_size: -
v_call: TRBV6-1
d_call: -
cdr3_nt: TGTGCCAGCAATCCGTGGGTTGGGGAGACCCAGTACTTC
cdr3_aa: CASNPWVGETQYF

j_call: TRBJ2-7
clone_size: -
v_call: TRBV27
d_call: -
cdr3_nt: TGTGCCAGCAGTTTATCACGACCCCTCTCCTACGAGCAGTACTTC
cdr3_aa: CASSLSRPLSYEQYF

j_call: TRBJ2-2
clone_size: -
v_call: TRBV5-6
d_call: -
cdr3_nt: TGTGCCAGCTCCGAACCCGGCTGGGAATACACCGGGGAGCTGTTTTTT
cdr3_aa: CASSEPGWEYTGELFF

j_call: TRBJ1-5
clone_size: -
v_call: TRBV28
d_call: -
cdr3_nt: TGTGCCAGCTGGGTCACTCTTGGGCAGCCCCAGCATTTT
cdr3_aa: CASWVTLGQPQHF